This entry lists 26 T cell receptor beta chains sequenced from one sample in a study of blood T cells in healthy people across ages. Together with a sample-barcoded 5' primer, a J-beta primer mix was included in a second PCR lasting about 6 to 12 cycles. TCRdb fed the 5' RACE reads into MiXCR, producing one record per CDR3 protein. The sample contains 1.6 million or so distinct CDR3 sequences, almost 35% of which appear only once. Sequencing was carried out using blood. The receptors were sampled from a woman aged 25 to 39 in good health.

This clonotype has just a few counts. This sequence joins TRBV6-5 and TRBJ2-5, with TRBD1 identical over 7 bases. Germline V lookup: CDR1 MNHEY, CDR2 SVGAGI. With V trimmed by 2 bases and J by 4 bases, 1 base remained unmatched. This CDR3 region has 13 residues. CDR3 DNA: TGTGCCAGCAGTTACGACAGGGCAGAGACCCAGTACTTC. Protein: CASSYDRAETQYF.

The gene calls are TRBV4-2 and TRBJ1-2; D is unclear. CDR1 and CDR2 (germline): LGHNA, YNFKEQ. The CDR3 consists of 15 residues. The ends were cut back, 0 bases at V and 7 bases at J, with 15 bases in the middle. CDR3 DNA: TGTGCCAGCAGCCAAGAGTTGGAGGGTACGGGTGGCTACACCTTC. It codes for CASSQELEGTGGYTF.

The table lists this clonotype with many counts. The CDR3 loop reads CASTLRDTVSYEQYF. CDR3 bases: TGTGCCAGCACTCTCCGGGACACCGTCTCCTACGAGCAGTACTTC. This chain uses TRBV28 with TRBJ2-7; tentative D call: TRBD1 (6 bases). Per germline, CDR1 MDHEN and CDR2 SYDVKM. Between the trimmed V and J ends, which lost 7 bases and 0 bases, there was a span of 16 bases. The CDR3 has 15 amino acids.

This clonotype appeared a few times. This chain joins TRBV11-3 and TRBJ2-7; D uncertain. The V end lost 8 bases, the J end lost 4 bases, and 18 bases lay between the germline ends. CDR1 and CDR2 from the germline V gene are SGHNT and YENEEA. The CDR3 extends over 14 amino acids. CDR3 sequence: CASRGRARLYEQYF. The DNA of the CDR3 is TGTGCCAGCCGAGGTCGGGCTAGATTATACGAGCAGTACTTC.

The genes are TRBV4-2 and TRBJ1-2; D not resolved. The ends were cut back, 0 bases at V and 1 base at J, with 12 bases in the middle. Looked up from germline, CDR1 is LGHNA and CDR2 is YNFKEQ. This CDR3 is built from 16 residues. The CDR3 nucleotides are TGTGCCAGCAGCCAAGACTCGGAGAAATATAACTATGGCTACACCTTC. This gives the protein CASSQDSEKYNYGYTF.

The rearrangement links TRBV27 to TRBJ1-2; 10 nucleotides line up with TRBD1. Trimming cost V 6 bases and J 7 bases; bases outside gene matches: 2. Per germline, CDR1 MNHEY and CDR2 SMNVEV (reference sequence). The length of the CDR3 is 12 residues. This CDR3 is CASRGTGVGYTF. The CDR3 DNA sequence: TGTGCCAGCAGGGGGACAGGGGTTGGCTACACCTTC.

The chain is built from TRBV6-5 and TRBJ2-1; 13 positions agree with TRBD2. CDR1 is MNHEY and CDR2 is SVGAGI in the germline V gene. V shed 0 bases, J shed 0 bases, and the junction held 5 bases outside the gene matches. CDR3 size: 19 residues. The CDR3 loop reads CASSYSRLAGGLSYNEQFF. In DNA, the CDR3 is TGTGCCAGCAGTTACTCGAGACTAGCGGGAGGACTCTCCTACAATGAGCAGTTCTTC.

The chain combines TRBV12-3 or TRBV12-4 with TRBJ2-7, with 7 bases aligning to TRBD2. The CDR3 spans 15 residues. J was trimmed by 6 bases and V by 5 bases; bases with no gene match: 13. CDR3 region: CASSPFTSGVAEQYF. The CDR3 DNA reads TGTGCCAGCAGTCCCTTCACCAGCGGGGTGGCCGAGCAGTACTTC.

The rearrangement joins TRBV10-1 to TRBJ1-6, with D possibly matching TRBD1 (5 bases). V lost 7 bases and J 7 bases, leaving 17 bases between the germline ends. The CDR3 consists of 15 residues. Germline V gives CDR1 WNHNN, CDR2 SYGVQD (reference sequence). The CDR3 loop reads CASKPPGIENSPLHF. The CDR3 coding sequence is TGCGCCAGCAAGCCCCCAGGGATCGAGAATTCACCCCTCCACTTT.

The chain combines TRBV4-1 with TRBJ2-1; 12 bases are a match to TRBD2. Germline lookup yields CDR1 MGHRA and CDR2 YSYEKL. The CDR3 covers 18 residues. With V trimmed by 4 bases and J by 4 bases, 11 bases remained unmatched. The CDR3 loop is CASSLGTSGPRSYNEQFF. CDR3 bases: TGCGCCAGCAGCCTTGGGACTAGCGGGCCGCGGAGTTACAATGAGCAGTTCTTC.

The sample holds many counts of this clonotype. V gene TRBV20-1 combines with J gene TRBJ2-7; no definite D call. Germline V gene data show CDR1 as DFQATT and CDR2 as SNEGSKA (reference sequence). The CDR3 has 13 residues. Trimming cost V 3 bases and J 2 bases, with 11 bases left between them. The CDR3 DNA reads as TGCAGTGCTAGTGGGCAGGTCCCCTACGAGCAGTACTTC. Its protein product is CSASGQVPYEQYF.

In its sample, this clonotype was seen a few times. V and J are TRBV20-1 and TRBJ1-5, with 12 bases that match TRBD1. Per germline, CDR1 DFQATT and CDR2 SNEGSKA (reference sequence). The CDR3 is made up of 15 amino acids. V gave up 6 bases and J gave up 7 bases; unmatched junction bases: 10. Here the CDR3 DNA reads TGCAGTGCCGACCCGGGACAGGGGGCTATGCAGCCCCAGCATTTT. Translation: CSADPGQGAMQPQHF.

This clonotype was recorded a few times. This chain uses TRBV18 with TRBJ2-6; 7 nucleotides align to TRBD1. Germline CDR1 reads KGHSH; CDR2 reads LQKENI. V dropped 1 base and J dropped 2; count of bases not matched to a gene: 5. This CDR3 has 17 amino acids. CDR3: CASSPQGTGAGANVLTF. CDR3 nucleotide sequence: TGTGCCAGCTCACCACAGGGTACAGGGGCTGGGGCCAACGTCCTGACTTTC.

This clonotype was counted a few times. The chain recombines TRBV27 with TRBJ1-2; 7 bases are a match to TRBD1. Germline V gene data show CDR1 as MNHEY and CDR2 as SMNVEV (reference sequence). The CDR3 has 15 amino acids. The V and J ends lost 0 bases and 8 bases, in that order; junction bases with no gene match: 9. The CDR3, as DNA: TGTGCCAGCAGTTTATCCGGGACACAGGGGTCCGGCTACACCTTC. Its translation is CASSLSGTQGSGYTF.

For this clonotype: Given a much more abundant clone one base away, this may be a read error. The chain joins TRBV29-1 to TRBJ2-7; D unclear. Germline lookup yields CDR1 SQVTM and CDR2 ANQGSEA. Trimming left V 3 bases short and J 2 bases short, with 14 bases between. The CDR3 spans 14 residues. CDR3 sequence (DNA): TGCAGCGTTGACCCCCCAGAGAGCCCCTACGAGCAGTACTTC. This translates into CSVDPPESPYEQYF.

This clonotype has a handful of counts. This rearrangement joins TRBV30 to TRBJ2-5, with D possibly matching TRBD1 (5 bases). The CDR3 has 13 amino acids. The V gene's germline CDR1 is GTSNPN and CDR2 SVGIG (reference sequence). Trimming shortened V by 7 bases and J by 3 bases, and 15 bases separated the two germline ends. The CDR3 loop is CALEGAAKETQYF. In DNA, the CDR3 is TGTGCCTTGGAAGGGGCAGCTAAAGAGACCCAGTACTTC.

The J gene is TRBJ1-1, the V gene TRBV20-1; D remains unclear. CDR1 is DFQATT and CDR2 is SNEGSKA in the germline V gene (reference sequence). V was pared by 8 bases and J by 6 bases, with 28 bases between. The CDR3 runs 16 residues. The CDR3 region is CSTNHPDFLIRPEAFF. The CDR3 coding sequence is TGCAGTACAAATCATCCGGACTTTTTAATCCGTCCTGAAGCTTTCTTT.

This clonotype was counted between two and nine times. This chain links TRBV20-1 with TRBJ2-7, with 7 bases that match TRBD1. Looked up from germline, CDR1 is DFQATT and CDR2 is SNEGSKA (reference sequence). Unmatched junction bases numbered 12, after V lost 0 bases and J lost 4 bases. The CDR3 totals 16 residues. DNA for the CDR3: TGCAGTGCTAGAGACTCCCGACAGGGTCTAGGATACGAGCAGTACTTC. As protein: CSARDSRQGLGYEQYF.

This clonotype was detected only a few times. This CDR3 reads CASSYTTGGSYGYTF. DNA for the CDR3: TGCGCCAGCAGCTACACGACAGGGGGGTCCTATGGCTACACCTTC. The J gene is TRBJ1-2, the V gene TRBV4-1, with TRBD1 matching over 9 bases. The V segment lost 5 bases and the J segment 4 bases; nucleotides outside the gene matches: 8. Germline values: CDR1 MGHRA, CDR2 YSYEKL. The CDR3 runs to 15 residues.

This clonotype came up a few times. V gene TRBV20-1 combines with J gene TRBJ2-7, with D maybe TRBD2 (5 bases). V lost 6 bases to trimming and J lost 7 bases, with 16 bases between them. The CDR3 length is 12 residues. Germline assignment: CDR1 DFQATT and CDR2 SNEGSKA (reference sequence). Written as DNA, the CDR3 is TGCAGTGCAACCCGGACCGGGGTGGAGCAGTACTTC. It codes for CSATRTGVEQYF.

The J gene is TRBJ2-3, the V gene TRBV9; TRBD1 is a possible D gene (7 bases). CDR3 length: 15 residues. The V gene's germline CDR1 is SGDLS and CDR2 YYNGEE. Between the trimmed V and J ends, which lost 1 base and 3 bases, there was a span of 12 bases. The CDR3 reads CASSVPGGTTDTQYF. CDR3 DNA sequence: TGTGCCAGCAGCGTACCAGGGGGGACAACAGATACGCAGTATTTT.

V and J are TRBV9 and TRBJ2-1, with a possible D match to TRBD2 (5 bases). The germline gives CDR1 SGDLS, CDR2 YYNGEE. Trimming took 2 bases from V and 0 from J, leaving 9 bases between them. The CDR3 loop spans 15 amino acids. CDR3 in amino acids: CASSVSTNSYNEQFF. The CDR3 nucleotides are TGTGCCAGCAGCGTTTCGACTAACTCCTACAATGAGCAGTTCTTC.

There are a few counts of this clonotype. V usage is TRBV4-2 and J usage is TRBJ1-1; D is unclear. V lost 4 bases to trimming and J lost 6 bases, with 12 bases between them. The germline V gene encodes CDR1 LGHNA and CDR2 YNFKEQ. The CDR3 is 13 amino acids. This CDR3 reads CASSRTTSAEAFF. The CDR3 bases are TGTGCCAGCAGCCGAACTACGAGCGCTGAAGCTTTCTTT.

This clonotype was picked up many times. J is TRBJ2-3 and V is TRBV20-1; 9 nucleotides line up with TRBD2. V was clipped by 5 bases and J by 4 bases; unmatched bases: 7. The germline CDR1 and CDR2 sequences are DFQATT and SNEGSKA (reference sequence). CDR3 length: 14 residues. CDR3 loop: CSAQAGGQSDTQYF. Written as DNA, the CDR3 is TGCAGTGCTCAAGCGGGGGGCCAATCAGATACGCAGTATTTT.

The genes are TRBV6-1 and TRBJ2-7; possible D gene TRBD2, 5 bases. Per germline, CDR1 MNHNS and CDR2 SASEGT. Trimming left V 4 bases short and J 3 bases short, with 28 bases between. CDR3 size: 19 residues. This chain's CDR3 is CASSGEDSPAVPAVYEQYF. In nucleotides, the CDR3 is TGTGCCAGCAGTGGAGAGGACTCACCCGCCGTCCCGGCCGTCTACGAGCAGTACTTC.

The chain couples TRBV7-9 to TRBJ2-3; maybe TRBD2 (5 bases). Trimming stripped 2 bases from V and 0 bases from J, with 12 bases between. CDR1 SEHNR and CDR2 FQNEAQ come from the germline V gene (reference sequence). The CDR3 is 16 residues long. The CDR3 bases are TGTGCCAGCAGCTTAATTCTCTGGACTAGCACAGATACGCAGTATTTT. It encodes CASSLILWTSTDTQYF.